The rows below give T cell receptor beta chains drawn from one sample of a study of shared clonotypes between healthy human individuals. Profiled with immunoSEQ multiplex PCR; TCRdb holds only in-frame clones, not every one. This table holds 110,000 or so clones, around two thirds found once. Sequencing input: memory CD8+ T cells sorted from blood. The receptor set was obtained from a woman under 40 in good health. The CDR3 runs from the conserved cysteine through the conserved F or W.

V	J	CDR3
TRBV7-9	TRBJ1-4	CASNGVEGEKLFF
TRBV29-1	TRBJ2-1	CSVVEGASSYNEQFF
TRBV4-1	TRBJ2-1	CASSQGVHSGRVSSYNEQFF
TRBV15	TRBJ1-2	CATSSQGAVGGYTF
TRBV7-9	TRBJ1-6	CASSPSGGRTINSPLHF
TRBV7-9	TRBJ2-7	CASSLAGIGNEQYF
TRBV20-1	TRBJ2-7	CSARGSHEQYF
TRBV6-1	TRBJ2-7	CASSEIEREAPYEQYF
TRBV5-6	TRBJ1-2	CASRETQGARGYTF
TRBV6-6	TRBJ1-5	CASSVAANQPQHF
TRBV5-5	TRBJ1-6	CASSFDRENSPLHF
TRBV29-1	TRBJ2-2	CSVRGGRDTGELFF
TRBV5-1	TRBJ2-1	CASSFHRLAGGNEQFF
TRBV7-9	TRBJ2-7	CASSITPAWYEQYF
TRBV7-2	TRBJ1-5	CASTGGQYDQPQHF
TRBV9	TRBJ2-1	CASSGGLAGVVNEQFF
TRBV10-3	TRBJ2-2	CAIPRASGSNTGELFF
TRBV7-9	TRBJ2-7	CASSKGTSVSYEQYF
TRBV6-1	TRBJ2-1	CASSEYRGRSLFNEQFF
TRBV27	TRBJ1-1	CASSERGPTEAFF
TRBV5-8	TRBJ2-2	CATKIGDRETGELFF
TRBV14	TRBJ2-7	CASSPTGGAVYEQYF
TRBV19	TRBJ1-5	CASSTPDREYGNQPQHF
TRBV18	TRBJ2-7	CASSSRDRGLDYEQYF
TRBV10-3	TRBJ2-2	CAIEREPLTGELFF